This T cell receptor beta chain was recorded in a study of T cells after yellow fever vaccination. On this clonotype itself: What it recognizes is unknown.

Study observations and caveats: Primary-vaccination clones mostly resurfaced post-booster (nearly 97% CD4, around 88% CD8).

TCRdb used MiXCR to reprocess the 5' RACE reads, holding one entry per CDR3 protein. Altogether about 310,000 distinct CDR3 sequences are present, around 4% being singletons, with the ten largest covering about a quarter. The clonotype was recovered from a man between 18 and 35 years old who received the YFV17D yellow fever vaccine. The sequencing here drew on PBMCs, taken on the day of the yellow fever booster vaccination.

In DNA form, the CDR3 reads TGTGCCAGCAGTGACAGACGGGCGGTCTCTGGAAACACCATATATTTT. It is translated as CASSDRRAVSGNTIYF. The chain employs TRBV25-1 and TRBJ1-3; D not certain. Germline CDR1 MGHDK, CDR2 SYGVNS. This CDR3 spans 16 amino acids. Between the trimmed V and J ends, which lost 3 bases and 0 bases, there was a span of 12 bases. The whole variable domain, remainder taken from reference TRBV25-1 and TRBJ1-3, is EADIYQTPRYLVIGTGKKITLECSQTMGHDKMYWYQQDPGMELHLIHYSYGVNSTEKGDLSSESTVSRIRTEHFPLTLESARPSHTSQYLCASSDRRAVSGNTIYFGEGSWLTVV.